This T cell receptor beta chain is drawn from a study of radiation and T cells in renal cell carcinoma. The germline CDR1 and CDR2 sequences are MDHEN and SYDVKM. V was clipped by 5 bases and J by 14 bases, with 19 bases between them. CDR3 length: 13 residues. Measured with immunoSEQ multiplex PCR; TCRdb has only the in-frame clones, and not every one. This table holds 20,000 to 30,000 clones, more than 65% found once. Time point specified: blood 2 weeks post-SBRT. Treatment described: 15 Gy SBRT to primary tumor, nephrectomy 4 weeks later. The input for sequencing was blood, taken from a patient whose treatment included radiotherapy and nephrectomy. The chain joins TRBV28 to TRBJ1-3; tentative D call: TRBD1 (5 bases). The clonotype comes from a man aged 60 to 69 with renal cell carcinoma. The CDR3 DNA reads as TGTGCCAGCAGTATCCCCAGGGCCGGCGAGGTATATTTT. Protein: CASSIPRAGEVYF.